This TCR beta chain is from a study of T cells in Graves' hyperthyroidism and ophthalmopathy (dated by TCRdb to about 2019). About the full investigation: Peripheral blood samples were taken at the time of initial diagnosis, prior to any treatment. A discovery cohort of 95 to 100 patients, roughly 45 with Graves' ophthalmopathy and 55 to 60 with stable Graves' hyperthyroidism, was used to find distinguishing TCR V-J signatures. Whether ophthalmopathy could be predicted prospectively was tested in an independent validation cohort made up of about 20 hyperthyroidism patients plus 17 patients who later progressed to ophthalmopathy. The approximately 90 discovery patients were randomly split 7:3 into training and test sets. The study also compared thyroid tissue and blood T-cell repertoires from over 5 Graves' hyperthyroidism patients. Following sampling, methimazole starting at 30 mg daily was given to hyperthyroidism patients, and high-dose intravenous methylprednisolone was given to ophthalmopathy patients. According to the paper, TCR Vbeta CDR3 sequencing was carried out on 135 peripheral blood samples, which came from some 41 ophthalmopathy, about 75 hyperthyroidism and approximately 17 progressor patients.

TCR beta CDR3 regions were amplified from RNA transcripts. A first-round RT-PCR of the TCR CDR3 used the HTBI primer set with the Qiagen OneStep RT-PCR kit. Libraries were constructed in a second round of multiplex PCR, after which size selection and purification were performed. Libraries were sequenced paired-end with 100 bp reads on an Illumina HiSeq2000. Concerning the study's data processing: SOAPnuke was used to process the raw data, removing reads that contained adapters or uncalled bases, had a mean Phred below 15, or lacked an exact match to the constant primer or identifier. High-quality paired reads were merged with COPE v1.2.5, and unique nucleotide sequences were defined as clonotypes. MiTCR v1.1 was used to align clonotypes to the IMGT TRBV, TRBD and TRBJ reference segments. The analysis was restricted to V-J combinations with a frequency above 0.0001, which together covered 99.2% of the repertoires. A TCS score was defined as the ratio of F50 (clonal expansion) to E x V (chaos), with BLOSUM62-based TCRdist applied between CDR3 peptides within each V-J. Welch's t-statistics and random forest reduced some 510 V-J features to 13, which were used in a naive Bayes classifier (R e1071). The public reads were run again by TCRdb, first through fastp at Q25 and then through MiXCR, and only productive beta chains were kept. Rows with one shared CDR3 protein collapse into an entry with the most common genes and DNA. The V and J calls, along with clone size, are taken from TCRdb and not from the paper's own processing. Across this sample there are hundreds of thousands of distinct CDR3 sequences, with approximately 15% seen only once. Jointly, the top ten make up about 12% of the sample.

V lost 4 bases and J lost 8 bases, and the count of bases not matched to a germline gene is 11. Counted from cysteine to phenylalanine, this CDR3 has 17 amino acids. The DNA shown is the 51-base CDR3, in frame from base 1. The germline V gene (reference sequence) specifies SGHNT as CDR1 and YYREEE as CDR2. Moderately to severely active disease, a Clinical Activity Score of at least 3, a NOSPECS grade of at least 4, and a duration under 3 months were present in ophthalmopathy patients. The study excluded patients with uncontrolled infections, other autoimmune diseases, pregnancy or lactation. Diagnoses were based on clinical symptoms, serum thyroxine and TRAb, thyroid ultrasound and orbital computed tomography. Ficoll-Paque density gradient centrifugation was used to isolate PBMCs from around 10 ml of fresh peripheral blood. Trizol reagent was used to extract total RNA, and RNA quality was then checked on an Agilent 2100 Bioanalyzer.

Broader findings and caveats from the paper: Most expanded thyroid clonotypes (frequency above 0.001) were also detected in blood, a finding suggesting that blood repertoires may reflect thyroid immune responses. Ophthalmopathy was separated from stable hyperthyroidism by a 13 V-J signature model, with 87.88% sensitivity and about 84% specificity obtained in cross-validation and 80%/75% obtained in testing. No statistical method was used to fix the sample size in advance, and group allocation was not hidden from the investigators. In validation, the model predicted progression to ophthalmopathy with 55% to 71% sensitivity and about 72% specificity, a median of about 6 months before onset.

As concerns this clonotype: This receptor's antigen is unknown. Within one base of it there is no much larger clone, and no base qualities were kept.

This receptor was taken from a man aged 18 to 29 with Graves' ophthalmopathy. Sequenced: blood. This chain is built from TRBV5-4 and TRBJ2-1; a stretch of 14 junction bases matches TRBD2. The base sequence is TGTGCCAGCAGCCTACGACTAGCGGGAGGGCCCTCGGATGAGCAGTTCTTC. This is translated as CASSLRLAGGPSDEQFF.